This T cell receptor beta chain was observed in a study of blood T cell repertoires in COVID-19. V trimming: 4 bases; J trimming: 3 bases; junction bases outside the gene matches: 8. Germline V gene sequence: CDR1 KGHSH, CDR2 LQKENI. The CDR3 spans 16 residues. Sequenced by immunoSEQ multiplex PCR; TCRdb stores in-frame clones only, minus some. The sample has about 220,000 clones; 80% to 90% are singletons. The rearrangement joins TRBV18 to TRBJ1-5; 8 bases fit TRBD1. The receptor's source is a middle-aged man with acute or convalescent COVID-19. Source material: peripheral blood. Here the CDR3 DNA reads TGTGCCAGCTCACTATCCGGGACAGGAGTCAATCAGCCCCAGCATTTT. The encoded protein is CASSLSGTGVNQPQHF.